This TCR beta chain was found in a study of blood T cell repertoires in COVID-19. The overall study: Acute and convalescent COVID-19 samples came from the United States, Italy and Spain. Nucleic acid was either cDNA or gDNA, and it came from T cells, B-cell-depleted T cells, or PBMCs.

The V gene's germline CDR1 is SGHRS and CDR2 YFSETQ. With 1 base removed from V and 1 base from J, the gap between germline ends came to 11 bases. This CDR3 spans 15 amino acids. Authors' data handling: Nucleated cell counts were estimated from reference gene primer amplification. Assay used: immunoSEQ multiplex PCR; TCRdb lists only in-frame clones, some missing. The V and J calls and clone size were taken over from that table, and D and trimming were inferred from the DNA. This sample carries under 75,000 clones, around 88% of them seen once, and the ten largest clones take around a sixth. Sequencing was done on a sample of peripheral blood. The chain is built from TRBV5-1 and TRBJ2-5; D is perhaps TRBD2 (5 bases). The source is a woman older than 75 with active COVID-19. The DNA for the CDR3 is TGCGCCAGCAGCTTGATCGTGCTAGCCCAAGAGACCCAGTACTTC. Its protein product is CASSLIVLAQETQYF. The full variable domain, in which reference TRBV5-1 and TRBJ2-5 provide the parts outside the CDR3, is KAGVTQTPRYLIKTRGQQVTLSCSPISGHRSVSWYQQTPGQGLQFLFEYFSETQRNKGNFPGRFSGRQFSNSRSEMNVSTLELGDSALYLCASSLIVLAQETQYFGPGTRLLVL.